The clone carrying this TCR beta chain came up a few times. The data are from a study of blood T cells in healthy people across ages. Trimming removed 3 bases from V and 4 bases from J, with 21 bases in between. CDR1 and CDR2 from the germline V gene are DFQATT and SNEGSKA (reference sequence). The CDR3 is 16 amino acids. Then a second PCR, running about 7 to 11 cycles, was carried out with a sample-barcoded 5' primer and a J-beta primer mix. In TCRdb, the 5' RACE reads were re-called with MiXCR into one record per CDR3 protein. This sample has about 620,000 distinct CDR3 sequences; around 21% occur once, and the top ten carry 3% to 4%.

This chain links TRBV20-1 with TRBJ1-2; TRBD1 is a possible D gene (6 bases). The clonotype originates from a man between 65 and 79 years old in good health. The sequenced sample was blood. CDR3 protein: CSARRAVAPGAYGYTF. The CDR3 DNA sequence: TGCAGTGCTAGGAGGGCCGTTGCTCCGGGGGCCTATGGCTACACCTTC.